Detailed here is one TCR beta chain. The antigen is undetermined. V lost 2 bases and J lost 2; bases outside the gene matches: 2. From germline, CDR1 is SGDLS and CDR2 YYNGEE. This CDR3 is built from 15 residues. Produced via immunoSEQ multiplex PCR; TCRdb's table is partial and in-frame only. The repertoire holds more than 2 million clones, roughly 94% seen once, with approximately 0.13% in the top ten. The data are from a study of shared clonotypes between healthy human individuals. On the study more broadly: The study enrolled a couple of women and a few men aged 18 to 49. Study results and caveats: Memory subsets generally showed smaller estimated richness than naive subsets did.

The sample was naive CD4+ T cells sorted from blood. Regarding subset: CD45RA+ positively selected. This sequence joins TRBV9 and TRBJ2-7; 12 bases map to TRBD2. This receptor was identified in a man between 18 and 29 years old in good health. The CDR3 sequence is CASSVTSGSAYEQYF. Here the CDR3 DNA reads TGTGCCAGCAGCGTGACTAGCGGGAGTGCCTACGAGCAGTACTTC.